Presented here are 20 T cell receptor beta chains from one specimen sequenced in a study of T-cell reconstitution after alpha-beta-depleted transplantation in children. Preparation of the TCRbeta library was carried out with unique molecular identifiers. TCRdb fed the PCR reads into MiXCR, producing one record per CDR3 protein. The sample has approximately 240,000 distinct CDR3 sequences, approximately 10% seen once. Sequenced here: PBMCs from the stem cell graft donor, sampled from the stem cell graft. The receptors come from a human donor who donated a stem cell graft to a child with acute lymphoblastic leukemia.

This clonotype was counted only a few times. DNA for the CDR3: TGTGCCAGCAGTTACGCGGGGGACTCTGGAAACACCATATATTTT. Encoded protein: CASSYAGDSGNTIYF. This sequence joins TRBV6-5 and TRBJ1-3; possible D gene TRBD1, 5 bases. The CDR3 covers 15 residues. Germline V CDR1 and CDR2: MNHEY, SVGAGI. Trimming shortened V by 2 bases and J by 0 bases, and 8 bases separated the two germline ends.

Many counts were recorded for this clonotype. The chain is built from TRBV6-5 and TRBJ2-7; weak D call: TRBD1 (6 bases). CDR3 length equals 12 residues. The germline V gene has CDR1 MNHEY and CDR2 SVGAGI. Trimming removed 6 bases from V and 3 bases from J, with 9 bases in between. The CDR3 spells CASSSGVYEQYF. In DNA, the CDR3 is TGTGCCAGCAGCTCAGGGGTCTACGAGCAGTACTTC.

Only a few counts were recorded for this clonotype. The V call is TRBV7-2, the J call TRBJ2-3; a weak D match, TRBD2 (6 bases). The V and J ends lost 6 bases and 2 bases respectively, with 18 bases between them. This CDR3 is 16 amino acids long. Germline V lookup: CDR1 SGHTA, CDR2 FQGNSA. The CDR3 DNA reads TGTGCCAGCAGTGGAACCGGGACTCTTTCCACAGATACGCAGTATTTT. This gives the protein CASSGTGTLSTDTQYF.

About this clonotype: The junction departs from germline at one end; a sequencing error may be responsible. This rearrangement joins TRBV20-1 to TRBJ2-7; D remains unclear. This CDR3 region has 17 residues. The germline V gene encodes CDR1 DFQATT and CDR2 SNEGSKA (reference sequence). The CDR3 loop reads CCARRLVGFPKTYEQYF. The CDR3 nucleotides read TGCTGTGCTAGAAGACTTGTCGGTTTCCCCAAAACCTACGAGCAGTACTTC.

This clonotype was counted ten times or more. The chain combines TRBV14 with TRBJ1-2; unclear D gene. V dropped 1 base and J dropped 3 bases, with 6 bases sitting between them. The germline V gene has CDR1 SGHDN and CDR2 FVKESK. This CDR3 region has 13 residues. The CDR3 loop reads CASSQGQDYGYTF. CDR3 coding DNA: TGTGCCAGCAGCCAAGGGCAAGACTATGGCTACACCTTC.

A few counts support this clonotype. V is TRBV6-1 and J is TRBJ2-6; TRBD1 matches 9 bases. Germline-derived CDR1 and CDR2 are MNHNS and SASEGT. This CDR3 has 19 amino acids. Losses at the gene ends were 6 bases for V and 6 bases for J; bases not matched to a gene: 18. For the CDR3, the DNA is TGTGCCAGCAGGTCGGGACAGGGTTTCCTCCGAGACTCGGCCAACGTCCTGACTTTC. Translating gives CASRSGQGFLRDSANVLTF.

A few counts support this clonotype. The chain carries TRBV30 and TRBJ2-6, with no clear D. This CDR3 contains 15 residues. The V gene's germline CDR1 is GTSNPN and CDR2 SVGIG (reference sequence). Between the trimmed V and J ends, which lost 0 bases and 1 base, there was a span of 7 bases. CDR3 nucleotide sequence: TGTGCCTGGAGTGTGGTGCTTTCTGGGGCCAACGTCCTGACTTTC. Amino acid sequence: CAWSVVLSGANVLTF.

The table lists this clonotype with a few counts. The chain links TRBV10-3 to TRBJ2-2; either TRBD1 or TRBD2 may supply D (5 bases each). Per the germline V gene, CDR1 is ENHRY and CDR2 is SYGVKD. The CDR3 runs 15 residues. The V gene lost 9 bases and the J gene lost 4 bases, with 18 bases spanning the gap. CDR3 amino acids: CAMSGDPAGTGELFF. CDR3 DNA sequence: TGTGCCATGTCCGGGGACCCGGCGGGCACCGGGGAGCTGTTTTTT.

The sample holds many counts of this clonotype. The CDR3 sequence is CASSHTGTGRMNTEAFF. CDR3 nucleotide sequence: TGCGCCAGCAGCCACACCGGGACGGGTAGAATGAACACTGAAGCTTTCTTT. The rearrangement joins TRBV4-1 to TRBJ1-1; D possibly corresponds to TRBD1 (5 bases). Germline V lookup: CDR1 MGHRA, CDR2 YSYEKL. Trimming shortened V by 3 bases and J by 0 bases, and 17 bases separated the two germline ends. The CDR3 length is 17 residues.

The J gene is TRBJ2-1, the V gene TRBV2; the match to TRBD2 covers 9 bases. The CDR3 consists of 14 residues. The germline V gene has CDR1 SNHLY and CDR2 FYNNEI. V shed 10 bases and J 3 bases; nucleotides not matched to a gene: 7. CDR3 in DNA: TGTGCCACCTTAGCGGGGGAATACTACAATGAGCAGTTCTTC. It yields the protein CATLAGEYYNEQFF.

The rearrangement uses TRBV20-1 and TRBJ1-1; 8 bases match TRBD1. J was trimmed by 0 bases and V by 6 bases; bases with no gene match: 6. Per germline, CDR1 DFQATT and CDR2 SNEGSKA (reference sequence). The CDR3 sequence is 14 residues long. In nucleotides, the CDR3 is TGCAGTGCCACACCGGACAGGGTGAACACTGAAGCTTTCTTT. It specifies CSATPDRVNTEAFF.

There are a few counts of this clonotype. The CDR3, as DNA: TGTGCCTGGACGAACACCGGGGAGCTGTTTTTT. Protein: CAWTNTGELFF. The genes are TRBV30 and TRBJ2-2; D gene uncertain. Germline CDR1 GTSNPN, CDR2 SVGIG (reference sequence). CDR3 size: 11 residues. Trimming cost V 4 bases and J 0 bases, with 0 bases left between them.

This clonotype was observed many times. This sequence joins TRBV12-3 or TRBV12-4 and TRBJ2-2; 10 bases map to TRBD1. The CDR3 covers 15 residues. V lost 7 bases to trimming and J lost 6 bases; unmatched junction nucleotides: 8. This CDR3 reads CASKPDRGGAGELFF. The CDR3 DNA sequence: TGTGCCAGCAAACCGGACAGGGGGGGGGCCGGGGAGCTGTTTTTT.

The V call is TRBV4-3, the J call TRBJ2-2; 8 nucleotides match TRBD1. CDR3 length: 20 residues. The V gene's germline CDR1 is LGHNA and CDR2 YSLEER. The ends lost 1 base at V and 5 bases at J; junction bases unmatched: 18. The CDR3: CASSQAVFGRGQGPTGELFF. The CDR3 DNA reads as TGCGCCAGCAGCCAAGCTGTATTCGGGCGAGGACAGGGACCTACCGGGGAGCTGTTTTTT.

This clonotype was found a few times. V and J are TRBV19 and TRBJ1-5, with D possibly TRBD1 on 5 matching bases. Trimming took 5 bases from V and 4 from J, leaving 18 bases between them. Germline V lookup: CDR1 LNHDA, CDR2 SQIVND (reference sequence). The CDR3 runs 16 residues. The CDR3 sequence is CASSFLPGPQNQPQHF. CDR3 coding DNA: TGTGCCAGTAGTTTTCTACCGGGACCGCAGAATCAGCCCCAGCATTTT.

V and J are TRBV18 and TRBJ2-5; unclear D gene. Germline V gene sequence: CDR1 KGHSH, CDR2 LQKENI. Trimming removed 1 base at V and 1 base at J, with 7 bases between. The length of the CDR3 is 14 residues. This CDR3 reads CASSPLEIQETQYF. The DNA for the CDR3 is TGTGCCAGCTCACCACTAGAGATCCAAGAGACCCAGTACTTC.

This clonotype occurred a few times. CDR3 residues: CASSPGVIKNIQYF. In DNA, the CDR3 is TGTGCCAGCAGCCCAGGGGTGATCAAAAACATTCAGTACTTC. The chain is built from TRBV3-1 and TRBJ2-4, with a tentative D call TRBD1 (6 bases). The CDR3 spans 14 residues. Germline-derived CDR1 and CDR2 are LGHDT and YNNKEL (reference sequence). V was pared by 4 bases and J by 3 bases, with 10 bases between. Looking up the rest from reference TRBV3-1 and TRBJ2-4 gives the full variable domain: DTAVSQTPKYLVTQMGNDKSIKCEQNLGHDTMYWYKQDSKKFLKIMFSYNNKELIINETVPNRFSPKSPDKAHLNLHINSLELGDSAVYFCASSPGVIKNIQYFGAGTRLSVL.

In its sample, this clonotype was seen a few times. The chain combines TRBV4-3 with TRBJ1-5; weak D call: TRBD1 (6 bases). CDR1 is LGHNA and CDR2 is YSLEER in the germline V gene. The V gene lost 0 bases and the J gene lost 4 bases, with 16 bases spanning the gap. This CDR3 contains 17 residues. The CDR3 reads CASSQDLQGRGNQPQHF. CDR3 nucleotides: TGCGCCAGCAGCCAAGATCTGCAGGGCAGGGGTAATCAGCCCCAGCATTTT.

The genes are TRBV5-1 and TRBJ1-1; D remains ambiguous. Trimming removed 0 bases from V and 0 bases from J, with 6 bases in between. CDR1 and CDR2 from the germline V gene are SGHRS and YFSETQ. The CDR3 runs to 14 residues. The CDR3 here is CASSLADLNTEAFF. The CDR3 bases are TGCGCCAGCAGCTTGGCTGACCTGAACACTGAAGCTTTCTTT.

This clonotype has only a few counts. The chain has TRBV5-1 and TRBJ2-3; a weak D match, TRBD2 (6 bases). Between the trimmed V and J ends, which lost 0 bases and 0 bases, there was a span of 11 bases. This CDR3 has 16 amino acids. Looked up from germline, CDR1 is SGHRS and CDR2 is YFSETQ. The CDR3 coding sequence is TGCGCCAGCAGCTTGGTTCCTAGCGAGAGCACAGATACGCAGTATTTT. This translates into CASSLVPSESTDTQYF.